Sequencing of this T cell receptor beta chain was carried out in a study of cytomegalovirus exposure and HLA in healthy donors. General study points: Reportedly, fewer N-insertions than the roughly 600-donor mean appeared in an Asian-associated ancestry cluster in a later analysis. Most CMV-associated TCR beta chains were later found to appear HLA-restricted.

This PCR relied on a set of 60 Vbeta primers and 13 Jbeta primers. Profiling relied on immunoSEQ multiplex PCR, and the TCRdb table lists in-frame clones only, not all of them. The table lists about 91,000 clones, around nine tenths of them singletons. Germline lookup yields CDR1 SGHTA and CDR2 FQGNSA. The CDR3 has 15 residues. J lost 6 bases, V lost 0 bases, and 5 bases had no gene match. Note on this clone: The target antigen is unknown.

The clonotype comes from a man younger than 40 in good health and CMV-seropositive. The chain couples TRBV7-2 to TRBJ2-1, with TRBD2 matching 7 bases. Sequencing used PBMCs. The CDR3 spells CASSLAVGLSNEQFF. The CDR3 nucleotides read TGTGCCAGCAGCTTAGCGGTGGGACTATCCAATGAGCAGTTCTTC.